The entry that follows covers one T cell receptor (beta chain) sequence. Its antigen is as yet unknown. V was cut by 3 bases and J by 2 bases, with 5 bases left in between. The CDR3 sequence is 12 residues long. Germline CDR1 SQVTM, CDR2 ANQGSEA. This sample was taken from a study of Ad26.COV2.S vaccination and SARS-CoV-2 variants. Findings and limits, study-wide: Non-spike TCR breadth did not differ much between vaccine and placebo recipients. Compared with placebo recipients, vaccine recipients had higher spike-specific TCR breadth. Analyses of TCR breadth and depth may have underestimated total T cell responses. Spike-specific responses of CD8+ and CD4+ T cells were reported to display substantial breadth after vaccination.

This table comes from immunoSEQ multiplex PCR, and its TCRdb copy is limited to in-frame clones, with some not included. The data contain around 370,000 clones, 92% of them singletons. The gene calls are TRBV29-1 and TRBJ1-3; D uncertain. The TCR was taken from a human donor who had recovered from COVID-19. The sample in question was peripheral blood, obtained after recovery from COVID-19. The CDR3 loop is CSVEYPGNTIYF. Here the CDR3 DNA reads TGCAGCGTTGAGTATCCTGGAAACACCATATATTTT.